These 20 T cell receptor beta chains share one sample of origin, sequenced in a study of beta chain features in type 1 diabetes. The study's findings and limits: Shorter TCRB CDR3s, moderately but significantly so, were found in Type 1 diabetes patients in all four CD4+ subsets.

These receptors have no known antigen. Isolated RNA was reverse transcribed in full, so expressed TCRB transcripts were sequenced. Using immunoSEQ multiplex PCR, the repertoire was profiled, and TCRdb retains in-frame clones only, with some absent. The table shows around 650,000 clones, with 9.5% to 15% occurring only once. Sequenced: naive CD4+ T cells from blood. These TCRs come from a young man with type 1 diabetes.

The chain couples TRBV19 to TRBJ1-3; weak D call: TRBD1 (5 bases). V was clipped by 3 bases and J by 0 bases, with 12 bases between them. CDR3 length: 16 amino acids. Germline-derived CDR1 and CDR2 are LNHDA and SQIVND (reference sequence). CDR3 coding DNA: TGTGCCAGTAGTATGGAGGGACTGAGCTCTGGAAACACCATATATTTT. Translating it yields CASSMEGLSSGNTIYF.

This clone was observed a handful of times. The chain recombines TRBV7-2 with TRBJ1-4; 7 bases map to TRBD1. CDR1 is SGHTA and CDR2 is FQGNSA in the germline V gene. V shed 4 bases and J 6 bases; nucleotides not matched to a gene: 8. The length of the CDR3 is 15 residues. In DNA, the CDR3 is TGTGCCAGCAGCTCCTCCGGGACAGACTATGAAAAACTGTTTTTT. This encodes CASSSSGTDYEKLFF. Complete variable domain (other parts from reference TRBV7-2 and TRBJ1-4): GAGVSQSPSNKVTEKGKDVELRCDPISGHTALYWYRQSLGQGLEFLIYFQGNSAPDKSGLPSDRFSAERTGGSVSTLTIQRTQQEDSAVYLCASSSSGTDYEKLFFGSGTQLSVL.

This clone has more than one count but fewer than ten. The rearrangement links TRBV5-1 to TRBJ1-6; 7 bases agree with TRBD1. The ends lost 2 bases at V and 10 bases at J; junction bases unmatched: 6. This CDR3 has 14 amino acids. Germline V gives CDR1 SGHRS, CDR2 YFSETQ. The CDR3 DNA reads TGCGCCAGCAGCTTTGGACAGGAAGGGTCACCCCTCCACTTT. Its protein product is CASSFGQEGSPLHF.

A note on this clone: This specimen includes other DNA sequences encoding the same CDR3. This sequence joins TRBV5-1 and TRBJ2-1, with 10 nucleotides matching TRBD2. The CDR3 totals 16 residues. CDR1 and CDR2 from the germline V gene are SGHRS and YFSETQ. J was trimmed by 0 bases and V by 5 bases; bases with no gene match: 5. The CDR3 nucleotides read TGCGCCAGCAGTCTAGCGGGGGAAAGCTCCTACAATGAGCAGTTCTTC. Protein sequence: CASSLAGESSYNEQFF.

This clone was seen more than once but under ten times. In DNA form, the CDR3 reads TGTGCCAGCAGTGAATGGGGGCAAGAGGGCTACACCTTC. Protein: CASSEWGQEGYTF. This chain links TRBV25-1 with TRBJ1-2; possibly TRBD1 for D (6 bases). The V gene's germline CDR1 is MGHDK and CDR2 SYGVNS. Trimming took 1 base from V and 8 from J, leaving 11 bases between them. The CDR3 spans 13 residues.

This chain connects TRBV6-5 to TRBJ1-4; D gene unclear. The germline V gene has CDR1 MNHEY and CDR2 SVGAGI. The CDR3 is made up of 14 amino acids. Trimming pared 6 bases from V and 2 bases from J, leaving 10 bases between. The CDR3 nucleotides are TGTGCCAGCAGCCGGGCAAGGACTAATGAAAAACTGTTTTTT. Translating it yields CASSRARTNEKLFF.

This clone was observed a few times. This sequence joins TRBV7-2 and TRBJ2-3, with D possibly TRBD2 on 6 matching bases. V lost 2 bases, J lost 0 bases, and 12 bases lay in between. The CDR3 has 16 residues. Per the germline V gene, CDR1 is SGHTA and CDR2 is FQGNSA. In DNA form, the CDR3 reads TGTGCCAGCAGCTTAAGGGGCGGGGCAAGCACAGATACGCAGTATTTT. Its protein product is CASSLRGGASTDTQYF.

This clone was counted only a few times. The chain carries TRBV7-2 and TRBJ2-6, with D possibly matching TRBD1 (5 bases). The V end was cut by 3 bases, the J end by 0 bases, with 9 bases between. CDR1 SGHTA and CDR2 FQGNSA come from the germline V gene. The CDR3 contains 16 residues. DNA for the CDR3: TGTGCCAGCAGCTTCAGGGCTCGCTCTGGGGCCAACGTCCTGACTTTC. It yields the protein CASSFRARSGANVLTF.

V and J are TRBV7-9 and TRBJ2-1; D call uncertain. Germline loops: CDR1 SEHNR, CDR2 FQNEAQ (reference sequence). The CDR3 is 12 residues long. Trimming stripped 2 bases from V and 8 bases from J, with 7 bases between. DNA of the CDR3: TGTGCCAGCAGCTTAAAGATAGATGAGCAGTTCTTC. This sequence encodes CASSLKIDEQFF.

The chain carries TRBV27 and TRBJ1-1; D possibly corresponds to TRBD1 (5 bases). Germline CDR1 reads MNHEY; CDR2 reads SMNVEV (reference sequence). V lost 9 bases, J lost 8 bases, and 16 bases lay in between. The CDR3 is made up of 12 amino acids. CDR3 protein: CASLGGLGEAFF. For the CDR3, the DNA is TGTGCCAGTCTGGGGGGGTTGGGAGAAGCTTTCTTT.

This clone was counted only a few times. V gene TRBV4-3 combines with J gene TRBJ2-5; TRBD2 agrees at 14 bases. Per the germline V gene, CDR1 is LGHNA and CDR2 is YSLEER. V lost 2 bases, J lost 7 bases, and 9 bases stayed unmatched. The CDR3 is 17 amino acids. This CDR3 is CASSQSGTSGGVGTQYF. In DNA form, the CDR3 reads TGCGCCAGCAGCCAATCGGGGACTAGCGGGGGAGTAGGGACCCAGTACTTC.

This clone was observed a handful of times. CDR3 in amino acids: CASSVDSWGTQETQYF. As DNA, the CDR3 is TGTGCCAGCAGCGTAGATTCATGGGGGACCCAAGAGACCCAGTACTTC. The chain employs TRBV9 and TRBJ2-5; D tentatively reads TRBD1 or TRBD2 (5 bases each). The length of the CDR3 is 16 residues. V was pared by 0 bases and J by 1 base, with 13 bases between. Germline CDR1 SGDLS, CDR2 YYNGEE.

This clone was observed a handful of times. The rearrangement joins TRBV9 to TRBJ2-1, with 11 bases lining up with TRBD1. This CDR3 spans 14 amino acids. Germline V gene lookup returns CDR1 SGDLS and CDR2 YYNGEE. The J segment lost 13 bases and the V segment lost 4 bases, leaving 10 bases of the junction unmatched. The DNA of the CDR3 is TGTGCCAGCAGCACCCAGGGACAGGGGGAAGGACAGTTCTTC. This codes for CASSTQGQGEGQFF. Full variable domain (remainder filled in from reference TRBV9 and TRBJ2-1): DSGVTQTPKHLITATGQRVTLRCSPRSGDLSVYWYQQSLDQGLQFLIQYYNGEERAKGNILERFSAQQFPDLHSELNLSSLELGDSALYFCASSTQGQGEGQFFGPGTRLTVL.

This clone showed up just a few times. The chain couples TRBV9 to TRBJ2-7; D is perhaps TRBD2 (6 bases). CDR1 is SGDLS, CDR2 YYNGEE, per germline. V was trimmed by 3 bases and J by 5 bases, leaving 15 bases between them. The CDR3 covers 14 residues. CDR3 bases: TGTGCCAGCAGCGGCGGGGTCCCCCGCGACGAGCAGTACTTC. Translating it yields CASSGGVPRDEQYF. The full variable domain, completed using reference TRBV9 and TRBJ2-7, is DSGVTQTPKHLITATGQRVTLRCSPRSGDLSVYWYQQSLDQGLQFLIQYYNGEERAKGNILERFSAQQFPDLHSELNLSSLELGDSALYFCASSGGVPRDEQYFGPGTRLTVT.

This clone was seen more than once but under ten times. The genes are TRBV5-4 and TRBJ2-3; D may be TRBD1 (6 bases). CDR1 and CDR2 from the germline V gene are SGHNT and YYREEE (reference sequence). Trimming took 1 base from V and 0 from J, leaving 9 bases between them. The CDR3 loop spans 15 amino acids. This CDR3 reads CASSLQGSSTDTQYF. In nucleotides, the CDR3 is TGTGCCAGCAGCTTGCAGGGGTCAAGCACAGATACGCAGTATTTT.

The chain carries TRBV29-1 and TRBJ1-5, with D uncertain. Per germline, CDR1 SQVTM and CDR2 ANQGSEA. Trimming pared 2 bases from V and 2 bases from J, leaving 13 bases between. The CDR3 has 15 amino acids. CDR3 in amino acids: CSVESGSSCNQPQHF. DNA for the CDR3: TGCAGCGTTGAAAGCGGCAGTTCTTGCAATCAGCCCCAGCATTTT.

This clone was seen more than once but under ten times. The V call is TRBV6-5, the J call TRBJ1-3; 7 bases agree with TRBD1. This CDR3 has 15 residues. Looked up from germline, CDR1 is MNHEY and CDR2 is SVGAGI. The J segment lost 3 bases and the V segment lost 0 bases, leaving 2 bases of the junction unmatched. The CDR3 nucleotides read TGTGCCAGCAGTTACTCGCGACAGGGTGGAAACACCATATATTTT. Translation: CASSYSRQGGNTIYF.

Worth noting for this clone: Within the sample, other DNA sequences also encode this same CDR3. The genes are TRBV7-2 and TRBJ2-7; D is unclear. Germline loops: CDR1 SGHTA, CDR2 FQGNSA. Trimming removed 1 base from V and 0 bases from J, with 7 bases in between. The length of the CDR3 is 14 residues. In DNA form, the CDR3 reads TGTGCCAGCAGCTTAGGCTTGGGCTCCTACGAGCAGTACTTC. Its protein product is CASSLGLGSYEQYF.

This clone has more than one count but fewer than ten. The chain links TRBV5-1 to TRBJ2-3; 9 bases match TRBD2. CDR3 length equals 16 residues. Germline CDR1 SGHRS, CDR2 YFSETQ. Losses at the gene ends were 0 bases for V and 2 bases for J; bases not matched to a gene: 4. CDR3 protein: CASSLESGGHTDTQYF. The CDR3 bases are TGCGCCAGCAGCTTGGAAAGCGGGGGGCACACAGATACGCAGTATTTT.

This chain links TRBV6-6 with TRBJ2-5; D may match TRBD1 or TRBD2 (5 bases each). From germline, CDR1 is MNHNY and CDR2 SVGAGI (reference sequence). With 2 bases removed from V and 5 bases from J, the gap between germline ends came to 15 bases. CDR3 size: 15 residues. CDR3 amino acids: CASSYGTTSGETQYF. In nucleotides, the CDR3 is TGTGCCAGCAGTTACGGGACGACCTCGGGGGAGACCCAGTACTTC.